The entry that follows covers one T cell receptor beta chain sequence. The antigen is undetermined. This specimen comes from a study of blood T cells in healthy people across ages. Together with a sample-barcoded 5' primer, a J-beta primer mix was included in a second PCR lasting about 7 to 12 cycles. From the 5' RACE reads, TCRdb called clonotypes with MiXCR, one entry per CDR3 protein. The table includes roughly 550,000 distinct CDR3 sequences, more than 20% detected once. Study-wide results and limits: Naive CD4+ cell counts and diversity both ran higher in long-lived than in aged donors.

Donors gave around 10 milliliters of peripheral blood apiece. The data were also submitted as part of a second study, on T cells of mothers and their children. That paper notes: Second-PCR amplification with M1S added sample barcodes and 2-4 random nucleotides. Reads recorded for TCR beta CDR3 numbered over 8 million per mother and several million per child.

Sequencing used blood. This sequence was found in a boy between 10 and 17 years old in good health.

CDR3 coding DNA: TGTGCCAGCAGTTCACGACAGGGGAGTTACCCCAACGCTGAAGCTTTCTTT. It yields the protein CASSSRQGSYPNAEAFF. This chain connects TRBV12-3 or TRBV12-4 to TRBJ1-1, with 8 bases aligning to TRBD1. The CDR3 consists of 17 residues. V gave up 4 bases and J gave up 6 bases; unmatched junction bases: 16.